Below are 22 T cell receptor beta chains sequenced from a single sample in a study of tumor-infiltrating lymphocytes in oesophageal squamous cell carcinoma. TCRdb re-called the PCR reads with MiXCR, one entry per CDR3 protein. The sample has about 10,000 distinct CDR3 sequences; 50% to 75% are singletons. The material sequenced was esophageal tumor tissue. All receptors come from a female donor with esophageal squamous cell carcinoma.

The chain employs TRBV7-3 and TRBJ2-1; 10 positions match TRBD2. The CDR3 runs to 16 residues. The V gene's germline CDR1 is SGHTA and CDR2 FQGTGA. The V and J ends lost 5 bases and 5 bases, in that order; junction bases with no gene match: 9. The CDR3 nucleotides are TGTGCCAGCAGCCCAAACTCCGGGACTAGCGACAATGAGCAGTTCTTC. Its protein is CASSPNSGTSDNEQFF. Using reference TRBV7-3 and TRBJ2-1 for the parts outside the CDR3, the full variable domain is GAGVSQTPSNKVTEKGKYVELRCDPISGHTALYWYRQSLGQGPEFLIYFQGTGAADDSGLPNDRFFAVRPEGSVSTLKIQRTERGDSAVYLCASSPNSGTSDNEQFFGPGTRLTVL.

J is TRBJ2-1 and V is TRBV12-3 or TRBV12-4; 8 bases are a match to TRBD1. The CDR3 loop spans 13 amino acids. The trim removed 6 bases at V and 7 bases at J, leaving 5 bases unmatched. For the CDR3, the DNA is TGTGCCAGCAGGGTGGACAGGGCTAATGAGCAGTTCTTC. Translation gives CASRVDRANEQFF.

This clonotype was observed a few times. The V gene is TRBV7-2, the J gene TRBJ2-1; 8 positions agree with TRBD1. Germline assignment: CDR1 SGHTA and CDR2 FQGNSA. CDR3 size: 15 residues. Trimming cost V 9 bases and J 2 bases; bases outside gene matches: 9. This chain's CDR3 is CASHESGGAYNEQFF. In nucleotides, the CDR3 is TGTGCCAGTCATGAATCAGGGGGCGCCTACAATGAGCAGTTCTTC.

The chain joins TRBV6-2 or TRBV6-3 to TRBJ2-1; possible D gene TRBD2, 6 bases. Trimming cost V 5 bases and J 5 bases, with 22 bases left between them. Germline-derived CDR1 and CDR2 are MNHEY and SVGEGT. The CDR3 consists of 17 residues. Written as DNA, the CDR3 is TGTGCCAGCAGTGAATTTCACGGAGGGAGAACGAACAATGAGCAGTTCTTC. Encoded protein: CASSEFHGGRTNNEQFF.

This sequence joins TRBV4-2 and TRBJ2-7; D unclear. The J call may be incorrect, as the DNA end agrees better with TRBJ2-1. The CDR3 consists of 12 residues. Germline CDR1 reads LGHNA; CDR2 reads YNFKEQ. Written as DNA, the CDR3 is TGTGCCAGCAGCCAAGAAGGCAATGAGCAGTTCTTC. Its translation: CASSQEGNEQFF.

The chain recombines TRBV5-1 with TRBJ2-7; D might be TRBD1 or TRBD2, each matching 7 bases. V lost 4 bases and J 3 bases, leaving 32 bases between the germline ends. From germline, CDR1 is SGHRS and CDR2 YFSETQ. There are 20 residues in the CDR3. As DNA, the CDR3 is TGCGCCAGCAGCCCTAAGGGGGCCGAAACGACGGGGCGGGGGTTCTACGAGCAGTACTTC. It is translated as CASSPKGAETTGRGFYEQYF.

The chain employs TRBV10-3 and TRBJ1-4, with 10 bases aligning to TRBD1. The CDR3 contains 13 residues. With 10 bases clipped from V and 7 bases from J, the junction kept 6 bases outside the gene matches. Germline loops: CDR1 ENHRY, CDR2 SYGVKD. DNA for the CDR3: TGTGCCAGTAGGGGGGACAGGGGTGAAAAACTGTTTTTT. Protein product: CASRGDRGEKLFF.

This clonotype has a handful of counts. This chain links TRBV3-1 with TRBJ2-5; D uncertain. Looked up from germline, CDR1 is LGHDT and CDR2 is YNNKEL (reference sequence). The CDR3 is made up of 13 amino acids. V dropped 3 bases and J dropped 4 bases, with 9 bases sitting between them. CDR3 coding DNA: TGTGCCAGCAGCCATAGACCAGGAGAGACCCAGTACTTC. It specifies CASSHRPGETQYF.

The V and J genes are TRBV7-2 and TRBJ2-7; no clear D. CDR3 length: 12 amino acids. The ends were cut back, 4 bases at V and 3 bases at J, with 7 bases in the middle. Germline loops: CDR1 SGHTA, CDR2 FQGNSA. The chain's CDR3 is CASSSMIYEQYF. The CDR3 bases are TGTGCCAGCAGCTCGATGATCTACGAGCAGTACTTC.

As concerns this clonotype: Since the CDR3 does not end with the conserved phenylalanine or tryptophan, this likely comes from a read error. The limits of the CDR3 on the DNA are not certain, so only TCRdb's listed CDR3 is given. The chain is built from TRBV11-1 and TRBJ2-5; TRBD2, the table's D call, was not compared with the DNA. Germline lookup yields CDR1 SGHAT and CDR2 FQDESV (reference sequence). Both ends counted, the CDR3 spans 16 residues. CDR3 amino acids: CASSPTMGSYEQYFGS.

V gene TRBV7-6 combines with J gene TRBJ2-3; weak D call: TRBD1 (6 bases). The assigned J gene may be wrong: the sequence end matches TRBJ2-7 better. Germline-derived CDR1 and CDR2 are SGHVS and FNYEAQ. The CDR3 length is 16 residues. Written as DNA, the CDR3 is TGTGCCAGCAGCTTGTTACCGGGACAAGCATACAATGAGCAGTACTTC. This translates into CASSLLPGQAYNEQYF.

The J gene is TRBJ2-1, the V gene TRBV7-5. Matching the DNA end better, TRBJ2-5 makes the J call doubtful. TRBV7-5 is a listed pseudogene. This CDR3 comprises 12 residues. In DNA, the CDR3 is TGTATCTCTTTTGGCTGGCAAGAGACCCAGTACTTC. Residues: CISFGWQETQYF.

The chain recombines TRBV11-2 with TRBJ1-2; TRBD1 agrees at 10 bases. V lost 1 base, J lost 5 bases, and 4 bases stayed unmatched. CDR1 SGHAT and CDR2 FQNNGV come from the germline V gene. The CDR3 totals 15 residues. The CDR3 bases are TGTGCCAGCAGCTTAGGCGGGACAGGGGAGTATGGCTACACCTTC. Translation: CASSLGGTGEYGYTF. Using reference TRBV11-2 and TRBJ1-2 for the parts outside the CDR3, the full variable domain is EAGVAQSPRYKIIEKRQSVAFWCNPISGHATLYWYQQILGQGPKLLIQFQNNGVVDDSQLPKDRFSAERLKGVDSTLKIQPAKLEDSAVYLCASSLGGTGEYGYTFGSGTRLTVV.

This clonotype has at least ten counts. The V call is TRBV7-3, the J call TRBJ2-3, with no clear D. This CDR3 is 15 amino acids long. The germline V gene encodes CDR1 SGHTA and CDR2 FQGTGA. Trimming shortened V by 5 bases and J by 1 base, and 13 bases separated the two germline ends. Written as DNA, the CDR3 is TGTGCCAGCAGCCCGTCCTACCTAGGCACAGATACGCAGTATTTT. This encodes CASSPSYLGTDTQYF. The full variable domain, with the rest looked up from reference TRBV7-3 and TRBJ2-3, is GAGVSQTPSNKVTEKGKYVELRCDPISGHTALYWYRQSLGQGPEFLIYFQGTGAADDSGLPNDRFFAVRPEGSVSTLKIQRTERGDSAVYLCASSPSYLGTDTQYFGPGTRLTVL.

V and J are TRBV18 and TRBJ2-3; D unresolved. This CDR3 comprises 12 residues. The V end was cut by 2 bases, the J end by 5 bases, with 5 bases between. Germline lookup yields CDR1 KGHSH and CDR2 LQKENI. CDR3 in amino acids: CASSPEQDTQYF. Here the CDR3 DNA reads TGTGCCAGCTCACCAGAACAAGATACGCAGTATTTT.

This chain uses TRBV7-8 with TRBJ2-5, with TRBD1 as a possible D gene (6 bases). Trimming left V 5 bases short and J 2 bases short, with 15 bases between. This CDR3 is built from 15 residues. Germline CDR1 and CDR2: SGHVS and FQNEAQ. Here the CDR3 reads CASSPRLRGQETQYF. For the CDR3, the DNA is TGTGCCAGCAGCCCGCGGCTTAGGGGGCAAGAGACCCAGTACTTC.

This clonotype occurred once. Germline and junction disagree at one end, which may indicate a read error. This sequence joins TRBV7-2 and TRBJ1-6; possible D gene TRBD1, 6 bases. This CDR3 is 15 amino acids long. Germline V gene lookup returns CDR1 SGHTA and CDR2 FQGNSA. The CDR3 reads CASSIRQANGETQYF. CDR3 nucleotides: TGTGCCAGCAGCATAAGACAGGCAAACGGGGAGACCCAGTACTTT.

The V call is TRBV7-3, the J call TRBJ2-5; 7 bases map to TRBD2. V shed 0 bases, J shed 5 bases, and the junction held 3 bases outside the gene matches. This CDR3 comprises 14 residues. Per the germline V gene, CDR1 is SGHTA and CDR2 is FQGTGA. CDR3 in DNA: TGTGCCAGCAGCTTAACTGGGAGGGGCGAGACCCAGTACTTC. Translation: CASSLTGRGETQYF.

By proportion, this clonotype is large. The chain has TRBV7-9 and TRBJ2-1; 8 bases match TRBD2. V shed 4 bases, J shed 10 bases, and the junction held 9 bases outside the gene matches. The CDR3 is 14 residues long. The V gene's germline CDR1 is SEHNR and CDR2 FQNEAQ (reference sequence). This CDR3 reads CASSSIPGLEEQFF. CDR3 coding DNA: TGTGCCAGCAGCTCTATTCCGGGACTAGAAGAGCAGTTCTTC.

This clonotype was seen more than once but under ten times. The chain joins TRBV7-2 to TRBJ2-1, with D possibly TRBD2 on 5 matching bases. The germline gives CDR1 SGHTA, CDR2 FQGNSA. The CDR3 extends over 16 amino acids. The V and J ends lost 2 bases and 4 bases respectively, with 15 bases between them. The CDR3 loop reads CASSLLGHGGYNEQFF. The CDR3 DNA sequence: TGTGCCAGCAGCTTACTAGGGCACGGCGGGTACAATGAGCAGTTCTTC.

This clonotype was recorded many times. A single base separates this from a much larger clone, so it may be a read error. CDR3 DNA sequence: TGTGCCAGCAGTCCTCGGGAGGCCTCCTACAATGAGCAGTACTTC. This gives the protein CASSPREASYNEQYF. The chain employs TRBV6-1 and TRBJ2-1; 7 nucleotides match TRBD2. Near its end, the DNA agrees better with TRBJ2-7, so the J call may be wrong. This CDR3 contains 15 residues. The germline V gene encodes CDR1 MNHNS and CDR2 SASEGT.

The CDR3 DNA reads as TGTGCCAGCAGCTTAGTCACCGGGCAGGGGGCTTACGAGCAGTACTTC. It codes for CASSLVTGQGAYEQYF. This chain links TRBV11-2 with TRBJ2-1; 8 bases agree with TRBD1. The DNA end lines up better with TRBJ2-7; the J call may be wrong. The CDR3 spans 16 residues. Germline CDR1 and CDR2: SGHAT and FQNNGV.